The present TCR beta chain was sequenced within a study of blood T cell repertoires in COVID-19. In the study overall: Italy, Spain and the United States were the sources of the convalescent and acute COVID-19 samples. T cells, B-cell-depleted T cells, or PBMCs supplied cDNA or gDNA.

In germline, CDR1 is SGHTA, CDR2 FQGNSA. CDR3 size: 16 residues. The V and J ends lost 4 bases and 4 bases, in that order; junction bases with no gene match: 11. Sequencing used immunoSEQ multiplex PCR; TCRdb keeps in-frame clones, though not all of them. The repertoire holds some 340,000 clones, with around 82% as singletons. Sequencing was carried out using peripheral blood. The chain employs TRBV7-2 and TRBJ1-2; 8 nucleotides align to TRBD1. The source of this sequence is a man under 40 with active or convalescent COVID-19. The CDR3 sequence is CASSSPNDRGVYGYTF. As DNA, the CDR3 is TGTGCCAGCAGCTCTCCAAACGACAGGGGCGTCTATGGCTACACCTTC.